Listed here are 3 T cell receptor beta chains from one sample, sequenced in a study of T cell responses to AZD1222 COVID-19 vaccine. The assay was immunoSEQ multiplex PCR, and TCRdb's table has in-frame clones only and misses some. The data contain some 140,000 clones, 75% to 95% of them singletons. This specimen was peripheral blood, taken on day 0 of AZD1222 vaccination. Source of these receptors: an adult in good health.

This clone has a handful of counts. The chain combines TRBV29-1 with TRBJ2-3, with TRBD1 identical over 11 bases. CDR3 length: 15 amino acids. Unmatched junction bases numbered 9, after V lost 7 bases and J lost 3 bases. In germline, CDR1 is SQVTM, CDR2 ANQGSEA. CDR3 amino acids: CSAGTGGYFTDTQYF. The CDR3 DNA is TGCAGCGCAGGGACAGGGGGATATTTTACAGATACGCAGTATTTT.

CDR3 sequence: CASSTTGLTTEAFF. In nucleotides, the CDR3 is TGTGCCAGCAGTACGACAGGTCTGACCACTGAAGCTTTCTTT. The rearrangement links TRBV6-5 to TRBJ1-1; possibly TRBD1 for D (6 bases). Between the trimmed V and J ends, which lost 5 bases and 4 bases, there was a span of 14 bases. Per the germline V gene, CDR1 is MNHEY and CDR2 is SVGAGI. The CDR3 length is 14 residues.

This clone was counted only a few times. The rearrangement links TRBV19 to TRBJ1-2, with D tentatively TRBD1 (6 bases). Trimming left V 6 bases short and J 3 bases short, with 11 bases between. CDR3 size: 13 residues. The germline gives CDR1 LNHDA, CDR2 SQIVND (reference sequence). CDR3 sequence: CASSPGDYYGYTF. As DNA, the CDR3 is TGTGCCAGTAGCCCAGGGGACTACTATGGCTACACCTTC.